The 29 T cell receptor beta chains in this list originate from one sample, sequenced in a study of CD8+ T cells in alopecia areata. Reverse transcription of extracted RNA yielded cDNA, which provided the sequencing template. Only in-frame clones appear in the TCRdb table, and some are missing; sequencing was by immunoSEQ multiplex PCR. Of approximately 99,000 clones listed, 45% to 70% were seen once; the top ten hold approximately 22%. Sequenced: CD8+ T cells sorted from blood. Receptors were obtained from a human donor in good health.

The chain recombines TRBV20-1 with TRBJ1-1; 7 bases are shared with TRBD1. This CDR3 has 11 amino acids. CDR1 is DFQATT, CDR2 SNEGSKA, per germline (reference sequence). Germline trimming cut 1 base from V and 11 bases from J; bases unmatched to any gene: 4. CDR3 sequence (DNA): TGCAGTGCTAGAGCCACAGGGGAGGCTTTCTTT. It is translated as CSARATGEAFF.

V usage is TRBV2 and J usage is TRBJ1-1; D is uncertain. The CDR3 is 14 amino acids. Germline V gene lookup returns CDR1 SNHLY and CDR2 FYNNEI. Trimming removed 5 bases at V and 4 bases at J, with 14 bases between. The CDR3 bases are TGTGCCAGCAGTCGAAAACGAGAGAGCACTGAAGCTTTCTTT. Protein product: CASSRKRESTEAFF.

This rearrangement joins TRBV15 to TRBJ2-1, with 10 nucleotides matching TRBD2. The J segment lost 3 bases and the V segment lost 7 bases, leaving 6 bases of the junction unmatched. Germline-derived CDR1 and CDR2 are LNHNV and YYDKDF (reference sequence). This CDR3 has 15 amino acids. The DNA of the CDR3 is TGTGCCACCAAAACTAGCGGGGATTACTACAATGAGCAGTTCTTC. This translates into CATKTSGDYYNEQFF.

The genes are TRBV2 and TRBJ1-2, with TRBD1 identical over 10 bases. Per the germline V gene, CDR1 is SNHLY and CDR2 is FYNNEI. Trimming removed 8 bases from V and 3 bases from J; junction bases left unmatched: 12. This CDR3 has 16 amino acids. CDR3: CASCCGTGAEHYGYTF. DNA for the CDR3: TGTGCCAGCTGTTGTGGGACAGGGGCGGAACACTATGGCTACACCTTC.

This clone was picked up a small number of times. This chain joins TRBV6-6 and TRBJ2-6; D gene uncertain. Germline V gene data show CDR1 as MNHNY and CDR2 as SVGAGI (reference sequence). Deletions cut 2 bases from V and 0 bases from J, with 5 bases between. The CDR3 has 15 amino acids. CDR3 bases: TGTGCCAGCAGTTACGGTAGCTCTGGGGCCAACGTCCTGACTTTC. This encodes CASSYGSSGANVLTF.

CDR3 protein: CASSLGGTGGNQPQHF. DNA for the CDR3: TGTGCCAGCAGCTTGGGAGGGACAGGGGGAAACCAGCCCCAGCATTTT. The chain joins TRBV13 to TRBJ1-5, with TRBD1 identical over 11 bases. J gave up 7 bases and V 3 bases, and 8 bases lay outside the gene matches. The CDR3 is 16 residues long. The germline gives CDR1 PRHDT, CDR2 FYEKMQ (reference sequence).

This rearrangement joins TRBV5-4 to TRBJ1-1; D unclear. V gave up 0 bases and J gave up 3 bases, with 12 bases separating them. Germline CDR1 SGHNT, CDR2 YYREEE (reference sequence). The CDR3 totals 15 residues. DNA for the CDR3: TGTGCCAGCAGCTTGGGCGGCCCCTGGGACACTGAAGCTTTCTTT. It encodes CASSLGGPWDTEAFF.

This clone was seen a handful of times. Written as DNA, the CDR3 is TGTGCCAGCATGGGTTACGGGACAGTGTTCTCCTACGAGCAGTACTTC. Translation gives CASMGYGTVFSYEQYF. The V gene is TRBV28, the J gene TRBJ2-7, with 7 bases that match TRBD1. The V gene's germline CDR1 is MDHEN and CDR2 SYDVKM. Germline trimming cut 7 bases from V and 0 bases from J; bases unmatched to any gene: 12. The CDR3 is 16 residues long.

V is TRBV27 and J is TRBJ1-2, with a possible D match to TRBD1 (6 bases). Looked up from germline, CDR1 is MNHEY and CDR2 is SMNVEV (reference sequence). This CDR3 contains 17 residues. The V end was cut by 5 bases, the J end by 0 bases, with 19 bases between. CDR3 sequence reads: CASSPHPQGITNYGYTF. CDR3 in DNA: TGTGCCAGCAGTCCACACCCTCAGGGGATAACTAACTATGGCTACACCTTC.

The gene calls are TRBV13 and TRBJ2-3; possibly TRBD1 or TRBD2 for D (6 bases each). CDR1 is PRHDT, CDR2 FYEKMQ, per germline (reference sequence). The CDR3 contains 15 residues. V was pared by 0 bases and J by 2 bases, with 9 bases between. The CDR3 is CASSLGPGATDTQYF. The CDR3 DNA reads TGTGCCAGCAGCTTAGGCCCGGGGGCCACAGATACGCAGTATTTT. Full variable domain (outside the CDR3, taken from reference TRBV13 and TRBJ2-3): AAGVIQSPRHLIKEKRETATLKCYPIPRHDTVYWYQQGPGQDPQFLISFYEKMQSDKGSIPDRFSAQQFSDYHSELNMSSLELGDSALYFCASSLGPGATDTQYFGPGTRLTVL.

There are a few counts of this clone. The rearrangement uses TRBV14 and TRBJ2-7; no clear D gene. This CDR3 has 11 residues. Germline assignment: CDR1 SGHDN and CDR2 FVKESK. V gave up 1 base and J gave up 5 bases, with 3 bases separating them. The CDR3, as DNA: TGTGCCAGCAGCCAAGGGCACGAGCAGTACTTC. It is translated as CASSQGHEQYF.

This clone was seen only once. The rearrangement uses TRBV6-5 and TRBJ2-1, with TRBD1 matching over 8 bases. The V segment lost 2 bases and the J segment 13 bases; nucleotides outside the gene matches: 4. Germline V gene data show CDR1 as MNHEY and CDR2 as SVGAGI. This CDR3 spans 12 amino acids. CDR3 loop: CASSYSGTGQFF. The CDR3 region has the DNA TGTGCCAGCAGTTACAGTGGGACAGGTCAGTTCTTC.

As DNA, the CDR3 is TGTGCCATCAGTGAGCCATCGGGGACGCGAGAGACCCAGTACTTC. Residues: CAISEPSGTRETQYF. The rearrangement links TRBV10-3 to TRBJ2-5; D may correspond to TRBD1 or TRBD2 (5 bases each). V was trimmed by 2 bases and J by 4 bases, leaving 14 bases between them. The CDR3 is made up of 15 amino acids. Germline CDR1 reads ENHRY; CDR2 reads SYGVKD.

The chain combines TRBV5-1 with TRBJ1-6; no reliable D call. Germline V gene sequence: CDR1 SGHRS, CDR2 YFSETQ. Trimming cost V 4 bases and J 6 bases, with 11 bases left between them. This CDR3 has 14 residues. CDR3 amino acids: CASSLLGLNSPLHF. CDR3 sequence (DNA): TGCGCCAGCAGCCTACTGGGCCTTAATTCACCCCTCCACTTT.

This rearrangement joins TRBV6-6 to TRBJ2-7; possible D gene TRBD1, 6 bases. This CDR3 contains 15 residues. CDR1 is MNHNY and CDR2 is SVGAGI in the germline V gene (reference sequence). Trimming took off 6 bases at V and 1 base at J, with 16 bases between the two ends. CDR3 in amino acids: CASSDSGTPSYEQYF. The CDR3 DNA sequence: TGTGCCAGCAGCGATTCCGGGACACCTTCCTACGAGCAGTACTTC.

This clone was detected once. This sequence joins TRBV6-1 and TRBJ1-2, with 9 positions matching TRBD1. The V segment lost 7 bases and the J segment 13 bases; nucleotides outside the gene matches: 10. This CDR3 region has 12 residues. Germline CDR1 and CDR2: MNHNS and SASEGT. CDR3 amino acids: CASMARDRAFTF. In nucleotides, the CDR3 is TGTGCCAGCATGGCCCGGGACAGGGCTTTCACCTTC.

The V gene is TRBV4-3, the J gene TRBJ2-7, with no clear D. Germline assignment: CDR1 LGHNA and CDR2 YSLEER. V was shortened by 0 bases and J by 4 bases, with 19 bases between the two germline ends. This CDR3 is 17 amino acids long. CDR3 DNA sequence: TGCGCCAGCAGCCAAGAAATCATCTTGGTACAGCCATACGAGCAGTACTTC. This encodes CASSQEIILVQPYEQYF.

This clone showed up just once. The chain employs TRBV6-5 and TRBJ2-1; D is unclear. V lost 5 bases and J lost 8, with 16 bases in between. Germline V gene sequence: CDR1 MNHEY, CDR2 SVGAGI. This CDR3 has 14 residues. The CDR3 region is CASSRAWGEDEQFF. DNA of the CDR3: TGTGCCAGCAGTCGGGCCTGGGGTGAGGATGAGCAGTTCTTC.

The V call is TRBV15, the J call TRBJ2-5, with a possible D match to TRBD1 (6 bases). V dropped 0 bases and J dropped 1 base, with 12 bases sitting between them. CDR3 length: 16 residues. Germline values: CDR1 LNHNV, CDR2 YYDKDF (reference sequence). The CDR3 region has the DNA TGTGCCACCAGCAGAGAGTCCAGAGGGGGCCAAGAGACCCAGTACTTC. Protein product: CATSRESRGGQETQYF. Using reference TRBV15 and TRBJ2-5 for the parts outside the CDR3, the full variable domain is DAMVIQNPRYQVTQFGKPVTLSCSQTLNHNVMYWYQQKSSQAPKLLFHYYDKDFNNEADTPDNFQSRRPNTSFCFLDIRSPGLGDTAMYLCATSRESRGGQETQYFGPGTRLLVL.

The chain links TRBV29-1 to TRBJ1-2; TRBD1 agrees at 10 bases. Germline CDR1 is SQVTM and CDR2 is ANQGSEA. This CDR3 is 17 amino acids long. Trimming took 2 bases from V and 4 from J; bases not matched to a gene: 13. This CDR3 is CSVEHPTTGGLGYGYTF. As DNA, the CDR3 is TGCAGCGTTGAACATCCGACGACAGGGGGCTTGGGCTATGGCTACACCTTC.

The CDR3: CASAPGQGTHEQFF. The CDR3 DNA reads as TGCGCCAGCGCGCCGGGACAGGGTACCCATGAGCAGTTCTTC. This chain links TRBV5-1 with TRBJ2-1, with 9 bases identical to TRBD1. The CDR3 consists of 14 residues. CDR1 and CDR2 (germline): SGHRS, YFSETQ. The trim removed 7 bases at V and 8 bases at J, leaving 10 bases unmatched. The entire variable domain, with the rest obtained from reference TRBV5-1 and TRBJ2-1, is as follows: KAGVTQTPRYLIKTRGQQVTLSCSPISGHRSVSWYQQTPGQGLQFLFEYFSETQRNKGNFPGRFSGRQFSNSRSEMNVSTLELGDSALYLCASAPGQGTHEQFFGPGTRLTVL.

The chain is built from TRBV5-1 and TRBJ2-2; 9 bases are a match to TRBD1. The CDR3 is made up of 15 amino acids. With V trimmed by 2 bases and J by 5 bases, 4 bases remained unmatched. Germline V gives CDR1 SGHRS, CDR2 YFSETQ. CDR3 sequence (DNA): TGCGCCAGCAGCTTCCCACAGGGGGCGACCGGGGAGCTGTTTTTT. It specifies CASSFPQGATGELFF.

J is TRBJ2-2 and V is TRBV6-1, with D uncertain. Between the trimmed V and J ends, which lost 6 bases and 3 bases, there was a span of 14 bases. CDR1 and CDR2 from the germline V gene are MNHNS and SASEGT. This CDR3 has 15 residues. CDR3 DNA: TGTGCCAGCAGAGACGGATGGCGAGACACCGGGGAGCTGTTTTTT. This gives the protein CASRDGWRDTGELFF.

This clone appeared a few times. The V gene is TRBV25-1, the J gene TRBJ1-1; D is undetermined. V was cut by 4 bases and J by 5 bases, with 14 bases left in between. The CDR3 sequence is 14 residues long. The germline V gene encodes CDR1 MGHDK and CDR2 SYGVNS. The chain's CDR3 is CASSGRGMGTEAFF. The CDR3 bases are TGTGCCAGCAGTGGCAGAGGGATGGGGACTGAAGCTTTCTTT.

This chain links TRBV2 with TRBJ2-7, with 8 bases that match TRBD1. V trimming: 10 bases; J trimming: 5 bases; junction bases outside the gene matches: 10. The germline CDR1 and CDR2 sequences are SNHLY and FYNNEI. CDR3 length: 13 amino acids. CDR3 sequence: CANSLGQGNEQYF. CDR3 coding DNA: TGTGCCAACTCCTTAGGACAGGGTAACGAGCAGTACTTC.

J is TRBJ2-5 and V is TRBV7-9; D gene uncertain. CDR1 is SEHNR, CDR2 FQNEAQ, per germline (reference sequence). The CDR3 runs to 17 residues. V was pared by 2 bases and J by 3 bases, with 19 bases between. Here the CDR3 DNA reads TGTGCCAGCAGCTTACGATCCCGAGACGCCACGAAAGAGACCCAGTACTTC. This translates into CASSLRSRDATKETQYF.

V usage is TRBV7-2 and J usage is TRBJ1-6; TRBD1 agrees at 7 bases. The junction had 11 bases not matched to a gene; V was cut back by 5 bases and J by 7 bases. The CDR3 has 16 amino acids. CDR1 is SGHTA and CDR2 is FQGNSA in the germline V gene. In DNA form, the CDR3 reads TGTGCCAGCAGCCAAGAGGGCGACAGGGCAAATTCACCCCTCCACTTT. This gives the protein CASSQEGDRANSPLHF.

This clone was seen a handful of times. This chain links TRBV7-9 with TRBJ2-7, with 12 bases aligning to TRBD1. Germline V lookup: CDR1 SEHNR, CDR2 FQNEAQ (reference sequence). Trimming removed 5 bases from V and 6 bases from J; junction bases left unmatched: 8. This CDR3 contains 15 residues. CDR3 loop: CASSDTGTGGAEQYF. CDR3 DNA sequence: TGTGCCAGCAGCGATACCGGGACAGGGGGCGCCGAGCAGTACTTC. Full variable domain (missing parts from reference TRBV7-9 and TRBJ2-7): DTGVSQNPRHKITKRGQNVTFRCDPISEHNRLYWYRQTLGQGPEFLTYFQNEAQLEKSRLLSDRFSAERPKGSFSTLEIQRTEQGDSAMYLCASSDTGTGGAEQYFGPGTRLTVT.

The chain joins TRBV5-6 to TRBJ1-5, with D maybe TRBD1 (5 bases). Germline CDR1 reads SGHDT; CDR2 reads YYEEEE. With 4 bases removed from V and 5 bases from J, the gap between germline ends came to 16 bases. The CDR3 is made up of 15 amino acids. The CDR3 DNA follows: TGTGCCAGCAGCCTGCCCTATCCACAGGATCAGCCCCAGCATTTT. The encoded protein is CASSLPYPQDQPQHF.